This T cell receptor beta chain was found in a study of T cells in Graves' hyperthyroidism and ophthalmopathy. Amplified TCR beta CDR3 regions derived from RNA transcripts. In the first-round RT-PCR of the TCR CDR3, the HTBI primer set was used. TCRdb re-derived calls from the multiplex PCR reads in MiXCR, one entry per CDR3 protein. The sample has more than 300,000 distinct CDR3 sequences, about 18% seen once. The CDR3 extends over 13 amino acids. Germline CDR1 SNHLY, CDR2 FYNNEI. V was pared by 7 bases and J by 4 bases, with 12 bases between. The chain employs TRBV2 and TRBJ2-3; tentatively, D is TRBD1 or TRBD2 (6 bases each). The receptor's source is a woman between 25 and 40 years old with Graves' hyperthyroidism that later progressed to Graves' ophthalmopathy. The sample taken for sequencing was blood. The CDR3 spells CASKEGVADTQYF. CDR3 bases: TGTGCCAGCAAGGAGGGGGTTGCAGATACGCAGTATTTT.